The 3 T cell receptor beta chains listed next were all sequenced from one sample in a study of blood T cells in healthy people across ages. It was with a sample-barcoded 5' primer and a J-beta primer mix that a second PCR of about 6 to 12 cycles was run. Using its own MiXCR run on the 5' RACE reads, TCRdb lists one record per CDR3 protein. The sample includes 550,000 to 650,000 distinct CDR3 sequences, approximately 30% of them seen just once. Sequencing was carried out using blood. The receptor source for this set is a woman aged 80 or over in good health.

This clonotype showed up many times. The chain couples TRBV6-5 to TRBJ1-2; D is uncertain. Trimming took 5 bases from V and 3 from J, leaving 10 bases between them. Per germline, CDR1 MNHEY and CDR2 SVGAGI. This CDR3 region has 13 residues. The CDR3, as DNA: TGTGCCAGCAGTCCACAAAGGGACTATGGCTACACCTTC. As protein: CASSPQRDYGYTF.

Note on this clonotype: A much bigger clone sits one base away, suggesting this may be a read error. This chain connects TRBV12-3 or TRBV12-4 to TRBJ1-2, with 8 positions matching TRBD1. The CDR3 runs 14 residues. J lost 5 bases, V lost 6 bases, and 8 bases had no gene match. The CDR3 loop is CASRLTGAVYGYTF. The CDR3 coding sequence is TGTGCCAGCAGGCTGACAGGGGCCGTTTATGGCTACACCTTC.

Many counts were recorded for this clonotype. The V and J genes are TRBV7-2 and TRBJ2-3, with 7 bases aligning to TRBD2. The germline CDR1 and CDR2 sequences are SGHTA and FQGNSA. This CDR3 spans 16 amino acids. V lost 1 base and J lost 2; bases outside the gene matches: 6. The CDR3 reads CASSLVAGVITDTQYF. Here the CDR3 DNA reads TGTGCCAGCAGCTTAGTGGCGGGGGTGATCACAGATACGCAGTATTTT.